These 30 T cell receptor beta chains share one sample of origin, sequenced in a study of CXCR3-negative and CXCR3-positive naive CD8 T cells (dated by TCRdb to the late 2010s). The instrument was a NextSeq 550. The Human TCR Profiling Kit (MiLaboratory) was used to make UMI-labeled 5' RACE TRB cDNA libraries. TCRdb reanalyzed the reads, keeping one entry per CDR3 protein sequence and omitting DNA. This specimen's table enumerates 45,000 to 55,000 distinct CDR3 sequences. The top ten clones comprise approximately 15% of the sample. Sequenced material: memory CD8+ T cells from blood. The sample's cell subset or site label, in plain terms: conventional CD8+ memory T cells (TMEM), sorted as controls. Receptor source: a human donor in good health. Some clones in this sample may be carry-over from other donors' samples.

This sequence joins TRBV4-3 and TRBJ1-1; TCRdb selects TRBD1, and the lack of DNA leaves this call unchecked. In germline, CDR1 is LGHNA, CDR2 YSLEER. The CDR3 spans 14 residues. The CDR3: CASSYDTGNTEAFF.

The genes are TRBV9 and TRBJ2-7. There are 13 residues in the CDR3. The germline gives CDR1 SGDLS, CDR2 YYNGEE. CDR3 protein: CASSPDEAYEQYF.

The chain combines TRBV20-1 with TRBJ1-2; lacking DNA, the TRBD1 call made by TCRdb goes unchecked. The CDR3 consists of 12 residues. Germline assignment: CDR1 DFQATT and CDR2 SNEGSKA (reference sequence). CDR3 residues: CSAREQDYGYTF.

CDR3 in amino acids: CSTQGLRLAGSGETQYF. The chain recombines TRBV29-1 with TRBJ2-5; TCRdb's D call, TRBD2, is unchecked because there is no DNA. The germline V gene has CDR1 SQVTM and CDR2 ANQGSEA. This CDR3 region has 17 residues.

The chain has TRBV29-1 and TRBJ2-5. Germline CDR1 and CDR2: SQVTM and ANQGSEA. The CDR3 totals 14 residues. CDR3 region: CSVEDYRDQETQYF.

The J gene is TRBJ1-2, the V gene TRBV11-2; there is no DNA to check the TCRdb D call of TRBD1. The CDR3 totals 16 residues. Germline CDR1 reads SGHAT; CDR2 reads FQNNGV. The CDR3 reads CASSPNRQTYNYGYTF.

This chain uses TRBV13 with TRBJ2-7; TCRdb's assignment of TRBD2 cannot be checked, as there is no DNA. Germline CDR1 is PRHDT and CDR2 is FYEKMQ (reference sequence). The CDR3 runs 18 residues. CDR3 in amino acids: CASSLELAGERTSYEQYF.

The chain employs TRBV6-5 and TRBJ1-1. The CDR3 has 14 residues. Per the germline V gene, CDR1 is MNHEY and CDR2 is SVGAGI. The CDR3 protein is CASRHQGGGTEAFF.

V and J are TRBV21-1 and TRBJ2-7; TCRdb returns TRBD1, unconfirmable since there is no DNA. TRBV21-1 is shown as a pseudogene. This CDR3 is built from 17 residues. This chain's CDR3 is CASSRTGQGSCSYEQYF.

CDR3 in amino acids: CASSQESSGTGGAKTRYF. This sequence joins TRBV4-3 and TRBJ2-5; TCRdb's D call of TRBD1 is untestable without DNA. CDR3 length: 18 residues. In germline, CDR1 is LGHNA, CDR2 YSLEER.

The gene calls are TRBV7-9 and TRBJ1-1; TCRdb lists TRBD1, though no DNA is available to test this call. CDR1 is SEHNR and CDR2 is FQNEAQ in the germline V gene (reference sequence). The CDR3 is made up of 12 amino acids. This CDR3 is CASTLGGTEAFF.

V is TRBV7-3 and J is TRBJ2-3; the TRBD2 assignment by TCRdb is unverifiable without DNA. The CDR3 spans 15 residues. Germline V CDR1 and CDR2: SGHTA, FQGTGA. The CDR3 is CASSLTLAGLDTQYF.

The rearrangement joins TRBV4-3 to TRBJ2-7; TCRdb outputs TRBD1, but without DNA this stays unchecked. This CDR3 is 15 amino acids long. Germline V gives CDR1 LGHNA, CDR2 YSLEER. The chain's CDR3 is CASSQDRRGVYEQYF.

The rearrangement joins TRBV29-1 to TRBJ1-4. CDR3 length: 11 residues. The V gene's germline CDR1 is SQVTM and CDR2 ANQGSEA. The chain's CDR3 is CSVELIGKLFF.

This chain joins TRBV29-1 and TRBJ2-3; TCRdb proposes TRBD1, but this gene call is untestable without DNA. The CDR3 is 16 amino acids. Germline V gene sequence: CDR1 SQVTM, CDR2 ANQGSEA. The CDR3 protein is CSVELGGARTTDTQYF.

This rearrangement joins TRBV7-9 to TRBJ2-1; the TCRdb D gene call, TRBD2, has no DNA to confirm it. The length of the CDR3 is 16 residues. CDR1 and CDR2 from the germline V gene are SEHNR and FQNEAQ (reference sequence). CDR3 sequence: CASSLVGGGAINEQFF.

J is TRBJ2-2 and V is TRBV29-1. Germline V gene data show CDR1 as SQVTM and CDR2 as ANQGSEA. The CDR3 length is 12 residues. CDR3 residues: CSVEQISGELFF.

V usage is TRBV19 and J usage is TRBJ2-7; with no DNA, the TCRdb D assignment of TRBD1 cannot be verified. Germline loops: CDR1 LNHDA, CDR2 SQIVND (reference sequence). The CDR3 spans 14 residues. CDR3 protein: CASSIRDSIYEQYF.

V and J are TRBV7-9 and TRBJ1-1; there is no DNA to check the TCRdb D call of TRBD1. CDR3 length: 15 residues. Per the germline V gene, CDR1 is SEHNR and CDR2 is FQNEAQ (reference sequence). The CDR3 loop reads CASSPRTAKNTEAFF.

The chain joins TRBV6-5 to TRBJ1-2. CDR1 is MNHEY, CDR2 SVGAGI, per germline. This CDR3 region has 16 residues. CDR3 sequence reads: CASSPEYGLYGYGYTF.

The rearrangement joins TRBV19 to TRBJ1-1. The CDR3 runs 13 residues. The germline gives CDR1 LNHDA, CDR2 SQIVND (reference sequence). Here the CDR3 reads CASTYSDLTEAFF.

The CDR3 region is CAARVEGGYEQYF. The chain carries TRBV6-2 or TRBV6-3 and TRBJ2-7; checking the TCRdb D call of TRBD2 is not possible without DNA. The germline V gene has CDR1 MNHEY and CDR2 SVGEGT. This CDR3 contains 13 residues.

The rearrangement links TRBV28 to TRBJ2-7; no DNA is available, so the TRBD1 call from TCRdb remains unchecked. CDR3 length equals 15 residues. Germline CDR1 reads MDHEN; CDR2 reads SYDVKM. CDR3 region: CASSSFGGVDQEQYF.

The J gene is TRBJ2-7, the V gene TRBV5-6; TCRdb gives TRBD2 as the D gene, but with no DNA this cannot be confirmed. This CDR3 region has 17 residues. Germline V gives CDR1 SGHDT, CDR2 YYEEEE. CDR3 region: CASSLVSLAEDGYEQYF.

The rearrangement uses TRBV19 and TRBJ2-7; lacking DNA, the TRBD2 call made by TCRdb goes unchecked. The germline V gene has CDR1 LNHDA and CDR2 SQIVND (reference sequence). The CDR3 spans 12 residues. The CDR3 reads CASRGLGGEQYF.

The V gene is TRBV5-1, the J gene TRBJ2-7; with no DNA, the TCRdb D assignment of TRBD1 cannot be verified. The germline CDR1 and CDR2 sequences are SGHRS and YFSETQ. The CDR3 extends over 14 amino acids. The CDR3 protein is CASSPTGSYYEQYF.

The CDR3 loop reads CATSIPGWGTEAFF. This chain joins TRBV15 and TRBJ1-1; the D gene TCRdb calls, TRBD1, cannot be checked with no DNA. This CDR3 is built from 14 residues. Germline-derived CDR1 and CDR2 are LNHNV and YYDKDF (reference sequence).

This chain uses TRBV25-1 with TRBJ1-1. The germline V gene has CDR1 MGHDK and CDR2 SYGVNS. CDR3 length: 12 residues. Here the CDR3 reads CASSDRTTEAFF.

This chain connects TRBV5-1 to TRBJ2-2. CDR3 length: 12 residues. Germline assignment: CDR1 SGHRS and CDR2 YFSETQ. CDR3 sequence reads: CASSLVLGELFF.

V is TRBV28 and J is TRBJ2-7; TCRdb proposes TRBD1, but this gene call is untestable without DNA. Germline-derived CDR1 and CDR2 are MDHEN and SYDVKM. The CDR3 consists of 14 residues. The CDR3 loop reads CASSWGTGVYEQYF. The full variable domain, completed using reference TRBV28 and TRBJ2-7, is DVKVTQSSRYLVKRTGEKVFLECVQDMDHENMFWYRQDPGLGLRLIYFSYDVKMKEKGDIPEGYSVSREKKERFSLILESASTNQTSMYLCASSWGTGVYEQYFGPGTRLTVT.